This TCR beta chain was documented in a study of radiotherapy plus CTLA-4 blockade in lung cancer. At the level of the study: Objective responses arose in 15% to 20% of patients, and approximately 31% experienced disease control.

The table came from immunoSEQ multiplex PCR; TCRdb's copy has only in-frame clones and leaves some out. The sample shows more than 40,000 clones, 70% to 90% of them seen only once. On this clone itself: Antigen specificity is unknown.

Study-wide results and caveats: According to reports, early shifts in blood T cell clones, alongside interferon-beta, forecast response most accurately. Radiotherapy was combined with ipilimumab, and tumor-derived TCR clones then expanded in blood.

Treatment of patients with chemo-refractory metastatic non-small-cell lung cancer consisted of focal radiation plus CTLA-4 blockade with ipilimumab. Specimen: peripheral blood, collected from a patient treated with radiotherapy plus ipilimumab. The TCR originated in a human donor with non-small cell lung cancer whose response to radiotherapy plus ipilimumab could not be evaluated.

CDR3 sequence (DNA): TGTGCCAGCAGCTACCGGGACAGGGGCCCTCAAGAGACCCAGTACTTC. Translation gives CASSYRDRGPQETQYF. The chain employs TRBV7-9 and TRBJ2-5; 10 bases are shared with TRBD1. V was pared by 4 bases and J by 2 bases, with 7 bases of the junction left unmatched. Germline V gives CDR1 SEHNR, CDR2 FQNEAQ (reference sequence). The CDR3 runs 16 residues.